This T cell receptor beta chain was identified in a study of T-cell memory formation after mild COVID-19. Findings of the study overall: Second-wave clones that peaked on day 37 lacked confirmed SARS-CoV-2 specificity.

Employing constant-segment primers, 5'RACE generated TCR alpha and TCR beta cDNA libraries bearing sample barcodes and UMIs. Via MiXCR, TCRdb re-called the 5' RACE reads, giving one row per CDR3 protein. The sample carries 580,000 or so distinct CDR3 sequences, 17% recorded once. Regarding this clonotype: What it binds is unknown.

The clonotype was recovered from an adult woman who had mild COVID-19 (a few samples of this study predate the infection). Cell type and time point are not known. Input material: PBMCs or a T cell subset sorted from them (not recorded which).

CDR3 nucleotides: TGTGCCTGGAGTCTGGGACTAGCGGGACAAGAGACCCAGTACTTC. This encodes CAWSLGLAGQETQYF. V usage is TRBV30 and J usage is TRBJ2-5, with TRBD2 matching over 13 bases. With V trimmed by 2 bases and J by 2 bases, 2 bases remained unmatched. Germline CDR1 is GTSNPN and CDR2 is SVGIG (reference sequence). This CDR3 comprises 15 residues.